This T cell receptor (beta chain) was profiled in a study of somatic mutations in cytotoxic T cells in rheumatoid arthritis. Repertoires were generated with immunoSEQ multiplex PCR, while TCRdb's copy carries only in-frame clones and drops some. The profile covers about 3,800 clones, with roughly 72% appearing a single time and approximately 22% taken by the ten largest. In germline, CDR1 is MDHEN, CDR2 SYDVKM. The CDR3 spans 15 residues. V lost 5 bases and J lost 9; bases outside the gene matches: 10. Sequenced: CD8+ T cells sorted from blood. The chain is built from TRBV28 and TRBJ1-6; 7 bases are a match to TRBD1. This receptor was identified in an adult with rheumatoid arthritis. CDR3 protein: CASSKTRDRFSPLHF. The CDR3 bases are TGTGCCAGCAGTAAAACCCGGGACAGATTTTCACCCCTCCACTTT.